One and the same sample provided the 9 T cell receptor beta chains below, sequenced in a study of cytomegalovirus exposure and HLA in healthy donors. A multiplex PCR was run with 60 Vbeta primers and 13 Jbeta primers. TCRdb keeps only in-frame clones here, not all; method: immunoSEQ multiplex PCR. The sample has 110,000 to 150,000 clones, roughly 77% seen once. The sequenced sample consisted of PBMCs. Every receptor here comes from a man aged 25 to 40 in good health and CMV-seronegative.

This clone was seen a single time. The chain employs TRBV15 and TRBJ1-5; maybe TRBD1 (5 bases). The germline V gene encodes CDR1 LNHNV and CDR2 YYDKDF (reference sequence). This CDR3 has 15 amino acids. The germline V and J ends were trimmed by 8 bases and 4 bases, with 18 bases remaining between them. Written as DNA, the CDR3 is TGTGCCACCGCGCAGGGTAGGAGTGGAAATCAGCCCCAGCATTTT. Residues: CATAQGRSGNQPQHF.

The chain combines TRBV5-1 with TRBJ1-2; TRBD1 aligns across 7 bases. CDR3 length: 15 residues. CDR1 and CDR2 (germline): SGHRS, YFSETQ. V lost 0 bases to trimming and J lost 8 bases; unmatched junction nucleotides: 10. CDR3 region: CASSLEPGQVWGYTF. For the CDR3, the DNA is TGCGCCAGCAGCTTGGAACCAGGACAGGTTTGGGGCTACACCTTC.

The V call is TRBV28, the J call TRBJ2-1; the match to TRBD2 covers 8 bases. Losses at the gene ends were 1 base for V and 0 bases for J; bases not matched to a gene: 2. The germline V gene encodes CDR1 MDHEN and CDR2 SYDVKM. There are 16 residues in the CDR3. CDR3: CASSLLAGGSYNEQFF. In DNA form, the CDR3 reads TGTGCCAGCAGTTTATTGGCGGGAGGCTCCTACAATGAGCAGTTCTTC.

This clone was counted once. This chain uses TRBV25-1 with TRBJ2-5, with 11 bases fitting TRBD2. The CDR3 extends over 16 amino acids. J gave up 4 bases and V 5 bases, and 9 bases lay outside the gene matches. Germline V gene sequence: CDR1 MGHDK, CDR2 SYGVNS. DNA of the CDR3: TGTGCCAGCAGTCCCGGGACTAGCGGTGGGGGAGAGACCCAGTACTTC. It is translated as CASSPGTSGGGETQYF.

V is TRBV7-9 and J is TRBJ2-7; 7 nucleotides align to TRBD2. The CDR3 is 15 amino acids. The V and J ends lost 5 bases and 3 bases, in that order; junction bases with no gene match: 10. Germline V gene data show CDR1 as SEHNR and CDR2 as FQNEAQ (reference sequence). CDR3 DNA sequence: TGTGCCAGCAGCCCCCGGGGCGGGAGTCTCTACGAGCAGTACTTC. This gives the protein CASSPRGGSLYEQYF.

CDR3 nucleotide sequence: TGCGCCAGCAGCCAGTCCCACCACGGGGGTTTGAGCTATGGCTACACCTTC. Its translation is CASSQSHHGGLSYGYTF. The chain employs TRBV4-1 and TRBJ1-2, with D possibly matching TRBD1 (5 bases). Trimming pared 3 bases from V and 4 bases from J, leaving 21 bases between. This CDR3 is built from 17 residues. The germline CDR1 and CDR2 sequences are MGHRA and YSYEKL.

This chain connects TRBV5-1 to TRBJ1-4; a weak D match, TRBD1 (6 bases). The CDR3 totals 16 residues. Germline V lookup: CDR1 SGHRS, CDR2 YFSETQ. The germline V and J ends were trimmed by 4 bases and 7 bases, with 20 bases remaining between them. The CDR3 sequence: CASSPDPPGAGEKLFF. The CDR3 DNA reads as TGCGCCAGCAGCCCAGACCCCCCAGGGGCCGGTGAAAAACTGTTTTTT. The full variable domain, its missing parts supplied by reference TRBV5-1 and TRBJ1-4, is KAGVTQTPRYLIKTRGQQVTLSCSPISGHRSVSWYQQTPGQGLQFLFEYFSETQRNKGNFPGRFSGRQFSNSRSEMNVSTLELGDSALYLCASSPDPPGAGEKLFFGSGTQLSVL.

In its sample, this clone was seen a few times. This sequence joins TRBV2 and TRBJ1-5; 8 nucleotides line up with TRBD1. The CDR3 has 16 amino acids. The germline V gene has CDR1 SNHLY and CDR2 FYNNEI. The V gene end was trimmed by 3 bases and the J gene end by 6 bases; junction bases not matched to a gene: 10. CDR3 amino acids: CASSELGTGLGQPQHF. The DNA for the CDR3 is TGTGCCAGCAGTGAGCTGGGGACAGGACTAGGTCAGCCCCAGCATTTT. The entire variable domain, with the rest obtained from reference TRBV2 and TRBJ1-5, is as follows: EPEVTQTPSHQVTQMGQEVILRCVPISNHLYFYWYRQILGQKVEFLVSFYNNEISEKSEIFDDQFSVERPDGSNFTLKIRSTKLEDSAMYFCASSELGTGLGQPQHFGDGTRLSIL.

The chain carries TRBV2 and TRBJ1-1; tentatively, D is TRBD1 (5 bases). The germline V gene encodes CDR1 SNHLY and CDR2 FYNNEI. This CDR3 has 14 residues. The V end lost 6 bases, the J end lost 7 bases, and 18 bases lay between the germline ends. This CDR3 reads CASSGGRRIGEAFF. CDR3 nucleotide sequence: TGTGCCAGCAGCGGGGGACGGAGGATTGGTGAAGCTTTCTTT.